The 5 T cell receptor beta chains presented below share a single source sample, sequenced in a study of control samples from healthy donors and cancer patients. Profiled with immunoSEQ multiplex PCR; TCRdb holds only in-frame clones, not every one. The sample includes 150,000 to 200,000 clones, about 90% of them seen just once. Sequenced input: blood. All receptors derive from a woman between 50 and 59 years old in good health.

The chain uses TRBV3-1 (or the pseudogene TRBV3-2) and TRBJ2-5; TRBD2 matches 11 bases. CDR1 LGHDT and CDR2 YNNKEL come from the germline V gene (reference sequence). There are 17 residues in the CDR3. Unmatched junction bases numbered 8, after V lost 1 base and J lost 4 bases. Written as DNA, the CDR3 is TGTGCCAGCAGCCAAGTAATAGAACTAGCGGGGGTAGAGACCCAGTACTTC. This sequence encodes CASSQVIELAGVETQYF.

The chain carries TRBV30 and TRBJ1-6; TRBD1 is a possible D gene (5 bases). From germline, CDR1 is GTSNPN and CDR2 SVGIG (reference sequence). This CDR3 is 15 amino acids long. V was pared by 2 bases and J by 2 bases, with 10 bases between. The CDR3 DNA is TGTGCCTGGAGTTTAAGGGGAACCTATAATTCACCCCTCCACTTT. Translating it yields CAWSLRGTYNSPLHF.

J is TRBJ1-2 and V is TRBV10-3, with TRBD1 matching over 9 bases. V shed 9 bases, J shed 7 bases, and the junction held 15 bases outside the gene matches. The V gene's germline CDR1 is ENHRY and CDR2 SYGVKD. The CDR3 runs 15 residues. The CDR3 sequence: CAIEPGTGTIRGYTF. CDR3 in DNA: TGTGCCATTGAACCCGGGACAGGGACAATACGTGGCTACACCTTC.

The chain couples TRBV6-2 or TRBV6-3 to TRBJ2-4; D ambiguous. In germline, CDR1 is MNHEY, CDR2 SVGEGT. Trimming cost V 4 bases and J 0 bases, with 7 bases left between them. This CDR3 spans 14 amino acids. The CDR3 is CASSSTGAKNIQYF. DNA for the CDR3: TGTGCCAGCAGTTCTACGGGAGCCAAAAACATTCAGTACTTC.

The CDR3: CASSEGGSQPQHF. The CDR3 nucleotides read TGTGCCAGCAGTGAAGGGGGAAGCCAGCCCCAGCATTTT. The rearrangement uses TRBV6-1 and TRBJ1-5; the D is unclear. CDR1 and CDR2 (germline): MNHNS, SASEGT. This CDR3 region has 13 residues. The germline V and J ends were trimmed by 1 base and 7 bases, with 8 bases remaining between them.